This T cell receptor beta chain was captured by sequencing in a study of blood T cells in healthy people across ages. Per germline, CDR1 DFQATT and CDR2 SNEGSKA (reference sequence). V dropped 6 bases and J dropped 5 bases, with 19 bases sitting between them. This CDR3 spans 14 amino acids. This clonotype was observed a few times. A second PCR, run for about 7 to 11 cycles, used a sample-barcoded 5' primer plus a J-beta primer mix. In TCRdb, the 5' RACE reads were re-called with MiXCR into one record per CDR3 protein. The sample has fewer than 650,000 distinct CDR3 sequences; 27% are singletons. It was approximately 10 milliliters of peripheral blood that were drawn from each donor. They isolated at least 7 million PBMCs from each sample. The authors extracted at least 5 micrograms of total RNA per sample. The same specimen was also included in a second study, on T cells of mothers and their children.

Sequenced material: blood. This chain joins TRBV20-1 and TRBJ1-2; a weak D match, TRBD1 (6 bases). The TCR comes from a boy between 2 and 10 years old in good health. This CDR3 is CSASLRGTGYGYTF. In DNA, the CDR3 is TGCAGTGCCAGCCTCAGGGGAACGGGGTATGGCTACACCTTC.